This T cell receptor (beta chain) was sequenced for a study of control samples from healthy donors and cancer patients. Per the germline V gene, CDR1 is MNHEY and CDR2 is SVGAGI. Trimming removed 6 bases at V and 2 bases at J, with 16 bases between. The CDR3 spans 15 residues. The assay was immunoSEQ multiplex PCR, and TCRdb's table has in-frame clones only and misses some. The table includes tens of thousands of clones, about nine tenths detected once. The chain has TRBV6-5 and TRBJ1-1; D remains ambiguous. Sequencing was carried out using blood. This sequence originates from a woman aged 70 to 79 in good health. CDR3 DNA: TGTGCCAGCAGACCCGACCGACGGGCTAACACTGAAGCTTTCTTT. Its protein product is CASRPDRRANTEAFF.